The clone carrying this T cell receptor beta chain has more than one count but fewer than ten. Its target is unknown. The data belong to a study of post-analysis software for immune sequencing data. Overall study findings and caveats: Compared with controls, patients had more of 4 to 6 TRBV segments, including TRBV5-6, TRBV5-1 and TRBV20-1.

TCR beta cDNA libraries had unique molecular identifiers. TCRdb redid the calling of the PCR reads with MiXCR, one entry per CDR3 protein. This table has under 200,000 distinct CDR3 sequences, 25% to 35% appearing once. This CDR3 region has 21 residues. Trimming stripped 1 base from V and 5 bases from J, with 32 bases between. Germline CDR1 and CDR2: MGHRA and YSYEKL. This receptor was taken from a girl between 2 and 17 years old with multiple sclerosis. Sequencing was performed on blood. The chain uses TRBV4-1 and TRBJ1-1, with D tentatively TRBD1 (6 bases). The CDR3 region has the DNA TGCGCCAGCAGCCAAGGTTGGCCGCAGGACAGCCCCCTGCCTATTCGGACTGAAGCTTTCTTT. Its protein is CASSQGWPQDSPLPIRTEAFF.